These 14 T cell receptor beta chains were sequenced from one sample in a study of blood T cells in healthy people across ages. Through a sample-barcoded 5' primer and a J-beta primer mix, a second PCR was run for about 6 to 11 cycles. Via MiXCR, TCRdb re-called the 5' RACE reads, giving one row per CDR3 protein. This table has about 650,000 distinct CDR3 sequences, about a third appearing once. Sequencing input: blood. These receptors all come from a woman aged 80 or over in good health.

CDR3 DNA sequence: TGTGCCAGCCGGAACACGGCAACTAATTCACCCCTCCACTTT. This gives the protein CASRNTATNSPLHF. V and J are TRBV2 and TRBJ1-6; no firm D call. The ends were cut back, 8 bases at V and 6 bases at J, with 14 bases in the middle. Germline CDR1 and CDR2: SNHLY and FYNNEI. The CDR3 consists of 14 residues.

This chain uses TRBV7-2 with TRBJ2-5, with D perhaps TRBD1 (6 bases). The end of the DNA is better explained by TRBJ2-7, so the J call may be wrong. The CDR3 contains 16 residues. CDR1 and CDR2 (germline): SGHTA, FQGNSA. The CDR3 bases are TGTGCCAGCAGCTTAAGGATGTACAGGGACCCCAGCGAGCAGTACTTC. Its translation: CASSLRMYRDPSEQYF.

With respect to this clonotype: This may come from a read error, since a much larger clone is one base off. The rearrangement joins TRBV30 to TRBJ1-4, with 8 positions matching TRBD1. The V and J ends lost 4 bases and 7 bases, in that order; junction bases with no gene match: 5. Germline values: CDR1 GTSNPN, CDR2 SVGIG (reference sequence). The CDR3 has 13 amino acids. CDR3 loop: CAWKGTGSEKLFF. Written as DNA, the CDR3 is TGTGCCTGGAAGGGGACAGGATCTGAAAAACTGTTTTTT.

The J gene is TRBJ2-5, the V gene TRBV5-1; 8 nucleotides align to TRBD1. J was trimmed by 3 bases and V by 4 bases; bases with no gene match: 8. This CDR3 spans 15 amino acids. Germline V lookup: CDR1 SGHRS, CDR2 YFSETQ. The CDR3 loop reads CASSTGQGEEETQYF. The CDR3 DNA is TGCGCCAGCAGCACCGGACAGGGAGAGGAAGAGACCCAGTACTTC.

This clonotype has at least ten counts. A junction boundary mismatches the germline segment, possibly from a read error. This chain joins TRBV5-1 and TRBJ2-7, with a weak D call TRBD1 (6 bases). This CDR3 spans 14 amino acids. Germline CDR1 reads SGHRS; CDR2 reads YFSETQ. Written as DNA, the CDR3 is TGCGCCAGCAGCGAGACAGGTCTAACCTACGAGCGGTACTTC. Residues: CASSETGLTYERYF.

The chain uses TRBV12-3 or TRBV12-4 and TRBJ2-1; 10 bases match TRBD1. The CDR3 extends over 14 amino acids. V lost 6 bases to trimming and J lost 8 bases; unmatched junction nucleotides: 7. The CDR3 region has the DNA TGTGCCAGCAGACCGGGACAGGGGTCCCATGAGCAGTTCTTC. Amino acids: CASRPGQGSHEQFF.

This clonotype was detected only a few times. The chain recombines TRBV6-5 with TRBJ2-7; D unresolved. V lost 2 bases, J lost 3 bases, and 11 bases lay in between. The CDR3 loop spans 14 amino acids. The V gene's germline CDR1 is MNHEY and CDR2 SVGAGI. The CDR3 DNA reads TGTGCCAGCAGTTACGAACCACGCGGCTACGAGCAGTACTTC. This gives the protein CASSYEPRGYEQYF.

This clonotype has a count of ten or more. CDR3 coding DNA: TGCAGTGCTAGAGATGGACGGGCCGGAAATTCACCCCTCCACTTT. Protein product: CSARDGRAGNSPLHF. The chain combines TRBV20-1 with TRBJ1-6; D unclear. There are 15 residues in the CDR3. The ends were cut back, 0 bases at V and 7 bases at J, with 13 bases in the middle. In germline, CDR1 is DFQATT, CDR2 SNEGSKA (reference sequence).

This chain joins TRBV4-1 and TRBJ1-3; weak D call: TRBD1 (6 bases). The CDR3 loop spans 16 amino acids. Trimming shortened V by 1 base and J by 7 bases, and 17 bases separated the two germline ends. The germline V gene has CDR1 MGHRA and CDR2 YSYEKL. The CDR3 region has the DNA TGCGCCAGCAGCCAAGGCGGAGGTAACAGGGTGAACACCATATATTTT. Amino acid sequence: CASSQGGGNRVNTIYF.

This clonotype was seen ten or more times. The J gene is TRBJ1-1, the V gene TRBV14, with D maybe TRBD1 (6 bases). This CDR3 comprises 15 residues. Per germline, CDR1 SGHDN and CDR2 FVKESK. The V and J ends lost 4 bases and 7 bases respectively, with 19 bases between them. The CDR3 nucleotides are TGTGCCAGCAGCCCTACAGGGTTCAGGGGTAGTGAAGCTTTCTTT. Encoded protein: CASSPTGFRGSEAFF.

This clonotype was detected many times. The chain uses TRBV6-2 or TRBV6-3 and TRBJ2-5; 7 nucleotides align to TRBD2. Trimming took 2 bases from V and 5 from J; bases not matched to a gene: 11. This CDR3 contains 16 residues. Germline V lookup: CDR1 MNHEY, CDR2 SVGEGT. CDR3 sequence (DNA): TGTGCCAGCAGTTACATCCCGGGACTAAGGGAGGAGACCCAGTACTTC. This codes for CASSYIPGLREETQYF.

The chain is built from TRBV7-2 and TRBJ2-1; TRBD1 or TRBD2 may be the D gene (5 bases each). Germline loops: CDR1 SGHTA, CDR2 FQGNSA. The V gene lost 5 bases and the J gene lost 0 bases, with 14 bases spanning the gap. The CDR3 loop spans 16 amino acids. CDR3 loop: CASSRRTRGSYNEQFF. CDR3 nucleotide sequence: TGTGCCAGCAGCCGACGAACGAGGGGCTCCTACAATGAGCAGTTCTTC. Filled out from reference TRBV7-2 and TRBJ2-1, the complete variable domain reads GAGVSQSPSNKVTEKGKDVELRCDPISGHTALYWYRQSLGQGLEFLIYFQGNSAPDKSGLPSDRFSAERTGGSVSTLTIQRTQQEDSAVYLCASSRRTRGSYNEQFFGPGTRLTVL.

This clonotype was seen a handful of times. The chain uses TRBV2 and TRBJ2-4; no clear D. The J call may be incorrect, as the DNA end agrees better with TRBJ2-7. The CDR3 extends over 13 amino acids. Germline V gene lookup returns CDR1 SNHLY and CDR2 FYNNEI. CDR3 loop: CASSSVLSTEQYF. The CDR3 DNA sequence: TGTGCCAGCAGTTCCGTTTTGTCAACCGAGCAGTACTTC.

Many counts were recorded for this clonotype. V gene TRBV20-1 combines with J gene TRBJ2-3; 9 positions match TRBD2. The length of the CDR3 is 15 residues. V trimming: 3 bases; J trimming: 5 bases; junction bases outside the gene matches: 9. The germline CDR1 and CDR2 sequences are DFQATT and SNEGSKA (reference sequence). The CDR3 reads CSASPLAGSEDTQYF. In nucleotides, the CDR3 is TGCAGTGCTAGCCCTCTAGCGGGGAGCGAAGATACGCAGTATTTT.